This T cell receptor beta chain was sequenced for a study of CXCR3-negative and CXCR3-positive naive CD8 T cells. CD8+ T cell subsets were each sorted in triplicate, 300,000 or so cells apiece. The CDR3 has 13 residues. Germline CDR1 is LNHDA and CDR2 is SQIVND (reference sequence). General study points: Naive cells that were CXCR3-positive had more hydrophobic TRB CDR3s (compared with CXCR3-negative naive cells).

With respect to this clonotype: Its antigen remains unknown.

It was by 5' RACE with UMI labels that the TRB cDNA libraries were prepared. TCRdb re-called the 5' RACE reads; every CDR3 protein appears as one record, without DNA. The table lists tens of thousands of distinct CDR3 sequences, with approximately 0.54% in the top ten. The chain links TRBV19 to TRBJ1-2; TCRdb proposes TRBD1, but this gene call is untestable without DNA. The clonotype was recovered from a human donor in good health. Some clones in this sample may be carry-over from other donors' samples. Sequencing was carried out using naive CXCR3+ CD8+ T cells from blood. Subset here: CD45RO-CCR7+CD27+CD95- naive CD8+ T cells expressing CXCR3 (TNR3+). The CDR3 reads CASGPGANYGYTF.